The TCR beta chain under discussion was sequenced for a study of OX40 agonist ivuxolimab in advanced cancers. V shed 3 bases, J shed 0 bases, and the junction held 11 bases outside the gene matches. The germline V gene encodes CDR1 SEHNR and CDR2 FQNEAQ (reference sequence). This CDR3 has 18 residues. Some clones are missing from TCRdb's copy, which holds only in-frame ones; the method was immunoSEQ multiplex PCR. This sample carries some 94,000 clones, roughly 90% of them seen once, and the ten largest clones take around 3.5%. The sample here was CD4+ or CD8+ T cells sorted from blood, taken in a trial of the OX40 agonist ivuxolimab. The sequence was obtained from an adult with an advanced solid tumor such as melanoma, head and neck, liver or kidney cancer. This chain uses TRBV7-9 with TRBJ2-7; TRBD2 matches 10 bases. This CDR3 reads CASSFGASGRPLSYEQYF. CDR3 nucleotides: TGTGCCAGCAGCTTTGGGGCTAGCGGGAGACCCCTCTCCTACGAGCAGTACTTC. The full variable domain, its missing parts supplied by reference TRBV7-9 and TRBJ2-7, is DTGVSQNPRHKITKRGQNVTFRCDPISEHNRLYWYRQTLGQGPEFLTYFQNEAQLEKSRLLSDRFSAERPKGSFSTLEIQRTEQGDSAMYLCASSFGASGRPLSYEQYFGPGTRLTVT.